The T cell receptor beta chain under discussion was sequenced for a study of cytomegalovirus exposure and HLA in healthy donors. Study information: Unique TCRs from HLA-typed donors, 80 million to 100 million of them, were held in an early data release.

On this clone: The antigen remains unidentified.

The J segment lost 8 bases and the V segment lost 8 bases, leaving 14 bases of the junction unmatched. CDR3 length: 15 residues. Looked up from germline, CDR1 is SGHRS and CDR2 is YFSETQ. It was with 60 Vbeta and 13 Jbeta primers that the PCR ran. The protocol was immunoSEQ multiplex PCR, while the TCRdb copy is restricted to in-frame clones and leaves out a portion. The sample records roughly 200,000 clones, less than 80% being singletons. Broader study findings: With high specificity and sensitivity, the classifier reportedly diagnosed cytomegalovirus status. HLA restriction was apparent for most CMV-associated TCR beta chains in a later analysis. There were a few CMV-associated chains whose specificity for CMV antigens was confirmed in vitro.

This clonotype originated in a woman aged 40 to 50 in good health and CMV-seronegative. Input material: PBMCs. The chain recombines TRBV5-1 with TRBJ2-1; 9 bases are a match to TRBD2. This chain's CDR3 is CASTYWGGREDEQFF. CDR3 sequence (DNA): TGCGCCAGTACATATTGGGGCGGGAGGGAAGATGAGCAGTTCTTC.